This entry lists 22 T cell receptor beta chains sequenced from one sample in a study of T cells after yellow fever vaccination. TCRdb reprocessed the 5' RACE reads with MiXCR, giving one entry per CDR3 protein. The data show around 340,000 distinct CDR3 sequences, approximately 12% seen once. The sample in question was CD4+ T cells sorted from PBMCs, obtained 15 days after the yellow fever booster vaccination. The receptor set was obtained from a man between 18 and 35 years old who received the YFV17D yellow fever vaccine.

CDR3 loop: CSPGTSGGEGEQFF. For the CDR3, the DNA is TGCAGTCCTGGGACTAGCGGGGGGGAGGGTGAGCAGTTCTTC. The chain has TRBV20-1 and TRBJ2-1; 16 nucleotides align to TRBD2. The CDR3 is 14 amino acids. CDR1 and CDR2 (germline): DFQATT, SNEGSKA (reference sequence). V was clipped by 8 bases and J by 9 bases; unmatched bases: 7.

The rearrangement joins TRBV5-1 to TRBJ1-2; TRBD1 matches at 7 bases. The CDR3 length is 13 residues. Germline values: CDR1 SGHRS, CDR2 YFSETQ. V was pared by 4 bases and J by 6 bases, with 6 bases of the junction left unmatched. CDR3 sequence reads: CASSQSGGNGYTF. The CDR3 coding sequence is TGCGCCAGCAGCCAGTCAGGGGGGAATGGCTACACCTTC.

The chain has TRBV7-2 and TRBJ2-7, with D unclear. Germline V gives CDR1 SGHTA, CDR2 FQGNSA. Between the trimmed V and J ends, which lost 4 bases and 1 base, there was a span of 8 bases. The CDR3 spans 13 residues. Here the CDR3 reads CASSSGFSYEQYF. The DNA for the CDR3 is TGTGCCAGCAGCTCCGGCTTTTCCTACGAGCAGTACTTC.

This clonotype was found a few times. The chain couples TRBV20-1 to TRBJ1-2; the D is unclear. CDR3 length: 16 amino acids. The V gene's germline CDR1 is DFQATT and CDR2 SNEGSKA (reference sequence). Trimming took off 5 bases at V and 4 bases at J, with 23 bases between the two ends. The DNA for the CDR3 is TGCAGTGCTCCCGCCGTAGGCACAAAGCAAACCTATGGCTACACCTTC. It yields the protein CSAPAVGTKQTYGYTF.

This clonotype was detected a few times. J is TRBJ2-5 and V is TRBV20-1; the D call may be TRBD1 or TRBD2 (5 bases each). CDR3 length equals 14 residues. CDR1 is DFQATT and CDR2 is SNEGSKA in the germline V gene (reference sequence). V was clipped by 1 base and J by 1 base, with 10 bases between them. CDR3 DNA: TGCAGTGCTAGAGGAGGGACGGCCCAAGAGACCCAGTACTTC. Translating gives CSARGGTAQETQYF.

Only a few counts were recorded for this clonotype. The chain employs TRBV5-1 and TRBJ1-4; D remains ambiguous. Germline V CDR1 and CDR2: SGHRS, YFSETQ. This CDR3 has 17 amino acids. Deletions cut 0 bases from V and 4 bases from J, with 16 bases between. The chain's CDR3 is CASSLAPTRPNNEKLFF. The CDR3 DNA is TGCGCCAGCAGCTTGGCCCCAACCCGGCCGAATAATGAAAAACTGTTTTTT.

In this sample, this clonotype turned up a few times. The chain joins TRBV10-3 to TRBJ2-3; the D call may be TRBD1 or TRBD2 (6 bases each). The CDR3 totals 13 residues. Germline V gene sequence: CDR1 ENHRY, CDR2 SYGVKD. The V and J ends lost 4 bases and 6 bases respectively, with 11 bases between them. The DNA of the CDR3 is TGTGCCATCAGTGGGGGGGCCGCTGATACGCAGTATTTT. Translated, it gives CAISGGAADTQYF.

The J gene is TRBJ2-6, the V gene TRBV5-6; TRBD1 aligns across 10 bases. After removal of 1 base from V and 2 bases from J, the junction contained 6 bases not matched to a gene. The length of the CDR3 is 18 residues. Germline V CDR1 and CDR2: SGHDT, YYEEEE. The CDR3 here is CASSLLRQGATGANVLTF. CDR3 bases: TGTGCCAGCAGCTTGTTGCGACAGGGGGCGACTGGGGCCAACGTCCTGACTTTC. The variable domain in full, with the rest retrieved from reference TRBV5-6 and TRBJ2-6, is DAGVTQSPTHLIKTRGQQVTLRCSPKSGHDTVSWYQQALGQGPQFIFQYYEEEERQRGNFPDRFSGHQFPNYSSELNVNALLLGDSALYLCASSLLRQGATGANVLTFGAGSRLTVL.

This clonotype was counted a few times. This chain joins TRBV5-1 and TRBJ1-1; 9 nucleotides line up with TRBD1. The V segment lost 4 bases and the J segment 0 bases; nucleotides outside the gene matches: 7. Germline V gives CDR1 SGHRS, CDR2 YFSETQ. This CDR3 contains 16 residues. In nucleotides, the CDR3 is TGCGCCAGCAGCCCTGACAGGGGGAACATGAACACTGAAGCTTTCTTT. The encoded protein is CASSPDRGNMNTEAFF.

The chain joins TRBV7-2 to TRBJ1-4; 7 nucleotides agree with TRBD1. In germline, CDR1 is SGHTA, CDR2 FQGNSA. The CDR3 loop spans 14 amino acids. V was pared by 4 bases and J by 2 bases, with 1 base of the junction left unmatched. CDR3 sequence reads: CASSSDRTNEKLFF. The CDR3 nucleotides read TGTGCCAGCAGCTCGGACAGGACTAATGAAAAACTGTTTTTT.

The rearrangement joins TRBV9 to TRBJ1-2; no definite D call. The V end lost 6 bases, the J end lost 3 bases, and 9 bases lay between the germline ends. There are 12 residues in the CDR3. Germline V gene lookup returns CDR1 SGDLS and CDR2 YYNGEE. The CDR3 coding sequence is TGTGCCAGCAAAGGCCCTGACTATGGCTACACCTTC. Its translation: CASKGPDYGYTF.

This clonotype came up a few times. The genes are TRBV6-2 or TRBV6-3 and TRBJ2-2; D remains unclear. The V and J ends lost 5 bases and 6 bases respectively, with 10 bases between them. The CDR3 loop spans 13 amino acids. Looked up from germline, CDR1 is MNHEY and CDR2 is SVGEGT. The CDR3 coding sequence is TGTGCCAGCAGTCCCCAGGTAGCCGGGGAGCTGTTTTTT. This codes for CASSPQVAGELFF.

The CDR3 nucleotides are TGTGCCAGCAGCTTACGGGTATTGAACACTGAAGCTTTCTTT. It translates to CASSLRVLNTEAFF. The chain carries TRBV7-9 and TRBJ1-1; D unresolved. The V and J ends lost 2 bases and 0 bases respectively, with 7 bases between them. Germline values: CDR1 SEHNR, CDR2 FQNEAQ (reference sequence). The CDR3 totals 14 residues.

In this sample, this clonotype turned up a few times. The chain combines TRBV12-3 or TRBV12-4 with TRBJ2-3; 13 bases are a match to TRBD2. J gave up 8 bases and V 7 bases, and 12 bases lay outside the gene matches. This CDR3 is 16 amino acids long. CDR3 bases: TGTGCCAGCAAAAGCAGACTAGCGGGGGGAGGGGGTACGCAGTATTTT. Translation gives CASKSRLAGGGGTQYF.

The CDR3 region has the DNA TGTGCCAGCAGGGACAGCTCCTATAATTCACCCCTCCACTTT. This translates into CASRDSSYNSPLHF. This rearrangement joins TRBV28 to TRBJ1-6, with TRBD1 as a possible D gene (6 bases). The germline V gene encodes CDR1 MDHEN and CDR2 SYDVKM. The CDR3 loop spans 14 amino acids. V lost 6 bases to trimming and J lost 0 bases, with 6 bases between them.

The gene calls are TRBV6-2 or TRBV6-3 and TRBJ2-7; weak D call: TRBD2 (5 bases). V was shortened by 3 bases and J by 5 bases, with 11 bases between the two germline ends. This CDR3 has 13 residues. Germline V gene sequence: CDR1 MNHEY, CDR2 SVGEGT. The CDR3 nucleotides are TGTGCCAGCAGTTATTTTGAGAGGGACGAGCAGTACTTC. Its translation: CASSYFERDEQYF.

This CDR3 reads CASSIGDRGVYEQYF. For the CDR3, the DNA is TGTGCCAGTAGTATCGGCGACAGGGGTGTCTACGAGCAGTACTTC. The J gene is TRBJ2-7, the V gene TRBV19, with TRBD1 identical over 8 bases. CDR3 length: 15 residues. Germline V lookup: CDR1 LNHDA, CDR2 SQIVND (reference sequence). V shed 3 bases and J 3 bases; nucleotides not matched to a gene: 7.

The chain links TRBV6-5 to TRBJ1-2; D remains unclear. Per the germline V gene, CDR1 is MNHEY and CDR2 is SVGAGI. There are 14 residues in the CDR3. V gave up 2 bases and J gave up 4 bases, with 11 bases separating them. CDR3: CASSYTQRSYGYTF. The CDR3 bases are TGTGCCAGCAGTTACACCCAGAGGTCCTATGGCTACACCTTC.

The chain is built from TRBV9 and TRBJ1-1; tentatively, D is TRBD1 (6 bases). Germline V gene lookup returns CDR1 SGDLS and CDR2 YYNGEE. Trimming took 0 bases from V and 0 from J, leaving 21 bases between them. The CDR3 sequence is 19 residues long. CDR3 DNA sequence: TGTGCCAGCAGCGTAGCCACTCTTAACCTGGACAGCCTGAACACTGAAGCTTTCTTT. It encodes CASSVATLNLDSLNTEAFF.

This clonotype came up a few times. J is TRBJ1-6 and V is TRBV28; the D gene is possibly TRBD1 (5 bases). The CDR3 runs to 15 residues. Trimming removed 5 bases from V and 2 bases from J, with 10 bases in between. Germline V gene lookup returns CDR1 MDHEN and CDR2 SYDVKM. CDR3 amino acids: CASSAGGTYNSPLHF. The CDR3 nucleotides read TGTGCCAGCAGTGCTGGGGGGACCTATAATTCACCCCTCCACTTT. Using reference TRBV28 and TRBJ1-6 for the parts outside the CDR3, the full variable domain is DVKVTQSSRYLVKRTGEKVFLECVQDMDHENMFWYRQDPGLGLRLIYFSYDVKMKEKGDIPEGYSVSREKKERFSLILESASTNQTSMYLCASSAGGTYNSPLHFGNGTRLTVT.

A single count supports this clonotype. This CDR3 reads CASIGRAMSNYGYTF. The CDR3 DNA is TGTGCCAGCATTGGCAGGGCAATGTCTAACTATGGCTACACCTTC. The gene calls are TRBV7-9 and TRBJ1-2; possibly TRBD1 for D (5 bases). Per germline, CDR1 SEHNR and CDR2 FQNEAQ (reference sequence). The CDR3 extends over 15 amino acids. Trimming pared 7 bases from V and 0 bases from J, leaving 15 bases between.

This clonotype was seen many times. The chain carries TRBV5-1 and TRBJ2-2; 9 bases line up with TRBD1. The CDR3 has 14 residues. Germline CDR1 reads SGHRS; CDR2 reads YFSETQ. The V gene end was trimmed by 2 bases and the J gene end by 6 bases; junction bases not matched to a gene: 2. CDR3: CASSLRTGAGELFF. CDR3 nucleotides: TGCGCCAGCAGCTTAAGGACAGGGGCCGGGGAGCTGTTTTTT.